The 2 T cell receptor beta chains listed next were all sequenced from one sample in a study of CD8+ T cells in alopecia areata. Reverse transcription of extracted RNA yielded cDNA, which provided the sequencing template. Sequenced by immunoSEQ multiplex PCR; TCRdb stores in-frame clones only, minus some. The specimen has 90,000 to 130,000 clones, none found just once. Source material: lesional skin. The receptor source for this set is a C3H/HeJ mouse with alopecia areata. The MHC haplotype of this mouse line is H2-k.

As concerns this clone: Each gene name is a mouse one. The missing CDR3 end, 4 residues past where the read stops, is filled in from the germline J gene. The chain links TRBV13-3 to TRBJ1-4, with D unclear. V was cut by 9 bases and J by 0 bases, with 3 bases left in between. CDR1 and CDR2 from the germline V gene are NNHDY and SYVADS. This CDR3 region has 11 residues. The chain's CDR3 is CATISNERLFF. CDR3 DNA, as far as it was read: TGTGCCACCATTTCCAACGAA.

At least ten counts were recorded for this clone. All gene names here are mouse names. The CDR3 DNA, read in part, is TGTGCCAGCAGTGATGAGACAGGGAATGCT. Translated, it gives CASSDETGNA. The full CDR3 protein is CASSDETGNAEQFF. The chain couples TRBV13-3 to TRBJ2-1, with TRBD1 matching 7 bases. The DNA ends 4 residues before the CDR3 does, and the rest of the CDR3 is filled in from the germline J gene. Germline assignment: CDR1 NNHDY and CDR2 SYVADS. Trimming took 0 bases from V and 5 from J; bases not matched to a gene: 2. There are 14 residues in the CDR3.